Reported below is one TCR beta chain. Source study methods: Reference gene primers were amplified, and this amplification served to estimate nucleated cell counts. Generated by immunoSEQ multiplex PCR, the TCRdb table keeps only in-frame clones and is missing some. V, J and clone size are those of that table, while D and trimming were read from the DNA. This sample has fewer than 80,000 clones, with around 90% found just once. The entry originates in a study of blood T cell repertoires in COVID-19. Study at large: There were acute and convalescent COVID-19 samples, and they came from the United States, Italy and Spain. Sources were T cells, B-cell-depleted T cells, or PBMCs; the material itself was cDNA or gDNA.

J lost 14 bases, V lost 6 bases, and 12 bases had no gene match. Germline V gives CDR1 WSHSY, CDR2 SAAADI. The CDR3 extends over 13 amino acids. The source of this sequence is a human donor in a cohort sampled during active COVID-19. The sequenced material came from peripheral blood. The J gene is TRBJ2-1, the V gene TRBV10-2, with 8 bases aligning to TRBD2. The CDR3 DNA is TGCGCCAGCAGGTCCGGACTAGCCCCCTTGGAGTTCTTC. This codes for CASRSGLAPLEFF.